This note documents a single TCR beta chain sequence. Antigen: not known. Within the sample, other DNA sequences also encode this same CDR3. This sample was taken from a study of OX40 agonist ivuxolimab in advanced cancers. Study-level background: Recorded diagnoses for dose-escalation patients were hepatocellular carcinoma, melanoma, renal cell or head and neck cancer. Eligibility admitted prior anti-PD-1, anti-PD-L1 or anti-CTLA-4 therapy; 30% to 40% had some. General study findings and limits: At 0.1 to 3.0 mg/kg and by week 6, clonal expansion occurred in CD4+ and CD8+ blood T cells.

Using immunoSEQ multiplex PCR, the repertoire was profiled, and TCRdb retains in-frame clones only, with some absent. The data show about 58,000 clones, 75% to 90% seen once. This CDR3 has 12 amino acids. The germline V gene has CDR1 SGHAT and CDR2 FQNNGV. V lost 1 base to trimming and J lost 2 bases, with 2 bases between them. Sequencing was performed on CD4+ or CD8+ T cells sorted from blood, taken in a trial of the OX40 agonist ivuxolimab. V gene TRBV11-2 combines with J gene TRBJ2-5; D uncertain. The receptor comes from an adult with an advanced solid tumor such as melanoma, head and neck, liver or kidney cancer. For the CDR3, the DNA is TGTGCCAGCAGCTTAGGACAAGAGACCCAGTACTTC. Translating it yields CASSLGQETQYF. Full variable domain (outside the CDR3, taken from reference TRBV11-2 and TRBJ2-5): EAGVAQSPRYKIIEKRQSVAFWCNPISGHATLYWYQQILGQGPKLLIQFQNNGVVDDSQLPKDRFSAERLKGVDSTLKIQPAKLEDSAVYLCASSLGQETQYFGPGTRLLVL.